These 5 T cell receptor beta chains were sequenced from one sample in a study of T cell responses to AZD1222 COVID-19 vaccine. Profiling relied on immunoSEQ multiplex PCR, and the TCRdb table lists in-frame clones only, not all of them. There are 170,000 or so clones in the sample; over 75% occur only once, and approximately 3% lies in the top ten. The sample was peripheral blood, taken on day 0 of AZD1222 vaccination. These receptors all come from an adult in good health.

In this sample, this clone turned up a few times. This sequence joins TRBV11-2 and TRBJ1-5; perhaps TRBD1 as D (5 bases). The V end was cut by 0 bases, the J end by 4 bases, with 10 bases between. CDR1 SGHAT and CDR2 FQNNGV come from the germline V gene. The CDR3 has 15 amino acids. The CDR3 loop reads CASSLDPGRNQPQHF. Here the CDR3 DNA reads TGTGCCAGCAGCTTAGATCCAGGGCGGAATCAGCCCCAGCATTTT.

The chain recombines TRBV29-1 with TRBJ1-4; a weak D match, TRBD1 (5 bases). The V and J ends lost 7 bases and 8 bases respectively, with 8 bases between them. Germline V gene lookup returns CDR1 SQVTM and CDR2 ANQGSEA. This CDR3 comprises 10 residues. The CDR3 nucleotides read TGCAGCGCCAGGGAAGAAAAACTGTTTTTT. This sequence encodes CSAREEKLFF.

The chain is built from TRBV7-3 and TRBJ2-1, with D perhaps assigned TRBD1 or TRBD2 (6 bases each). The CDR3 sequence is 14 residues long. Germline loops: CDR1 SGHTA, CDR2 FQGTGA. Trimming took off 5 bases at V and 10 bases at J, with 18 bases between the two ends. CDR3 in amino acids: CASSPGTNGGEQFF. CDR3 nucleotides: TGTGCCAGCAGCCCCGGGACAAATGGGGGGGAGCAGTTCTTC.

This clone was seen only once. This sequence joins TRBV5-1 and TRBJ2-5, with D possibly called TRBD1 or TRBD2 (5 bases each). This CDR3 region has 14 residues. Deletions cut 3 bases from V and 3 bases from J, with 12 bases between. Germline V gene data show CDR1 as SGHRS and CDR2 as YFSETQ. The CDR3 nucleotides read TGCGCCAGCAGCTCTGCAGGGAGTGAAGAGACCCAGTACTTC. It codes for CASSSAGSEETQYF.

The rearrangement uses TRBV12-5 and TRBJ1-2; D possibly corresponds to TRBD1 (5 bases). This CDR3 region has 11 residues. Germline loops: CDR1 LGHNT, CDR2 FRNRAP. V lost 11 bases and J lost 0, with 7 bases in between. The CDR3 reads CASTANYGYTF. The DNA of the CDR3 is TGTGCTTCGACAGCTAACTATGGCTACACCTTC.